Following are 32 T cell receptor beta chains from one sample sequenced in a study of cytomegalovirus exposure and HLA in healthy donors. Using immunoSEQ multiplex PCR, the repertoire was profiled, and TCRdb retains in-frame clones only, with some absent. The sample has roughly 180,000 clones; around nine tenths are singletons. The sequencing sample was made of PBMCs. The receptors were sampled from a man aged 25-40 years in good health and CMV-seropositive.

The chain carries TRBV5-6 and TRBJ1-5; D is unclear. Per the germline V gene, CDR1 is SGHDT and CDR2 is YYEEEE. The CDR3 sequence is 12 residues long. Trimming took off 3 bases at V and 9 bases at J, with 10 bases between the two ends. CDR3: CASSSTNGPQHF. The CDR3, as DNA: TGTGCCAGCAGCTCGACGAACGGGCCCCAGCATTTT.

CDR3 nucleotide sequence: TGTGCCAGTAATGAAGGGCGCCGGACCGGGGAGCTGTTTTTT. Translating it yields CASNEGRRTGELFF. The rearrangement joins TRBV19 to TRBJ2-2; unclear D gene. Germline CDR1 LNHDA, CDR2 SQIVND (reference sequence). V was clipped by 7 bases and J by 5 bases, with 14 bases between them. CDR3 length equals 14 residues.

This clone showed up just once. The rearrangement uses TRBV30 and TRBJ2-2; D gene ambiguous. Between the trimmed V and J ends, which lost 5 bases and 3 bases, there was a span of 13 bases. The CDR3 length is 14 residues. Looked up from germline, CDR1 is GTSNPN and CDR2 is SVGIG (reference sequence). The CDR3 DNA follows: TGTGCCTGGCAGCGCCTTTCGGACACCGGGGAGCTGTTTTTT. Translation: CAWQRLSDTGELFF.

The chain carries TRBV13 and TRBJ1-1; D is unresolved. Germline lookup yields CDR1 PRHDT and CDR2 FYEKMQ (reference sequence). The CDR3 is made up of 15 amino acids. V lost 5 bases to trimming and J lost 0 bases, with 13 bases between them. The CDR3 protein is CASSQVGRMNTEAFF. The CDR3 coding sequence is TGTGCCAGCAGCCAAGTCGGCCGGATGAACACTGAAGCTTTCTTT.

The V call is TRBV5-1, the J call TRBJ2-6; TRBD1 matches 7 bases. The CDR3 extends over 15 amino acids. CDR1 and CDR2 from the germline V gene are SGHRS and YFSETQ. V was pared by 2 bases and J by 2 bases, with 1 base of the junction left unmatched. CDR3 loop: CASSLGGAGANVLTF. In DNA form, the CDR3 reads TGCGCCAGCAGCTTAGGGGGCGCTGGGGCCAACGTCCTGACTTTC.

The chain links TRBV6-5 to TRBJ2-7; D possibly corresponds to TRBD1 (5 bases). Germline lookup yields CDR1 MNHEY and CDR2 SVGAGI. The CDR3 sequence is 15 residues long. V lost 0 bases to trimming and J lost 1 base, with 10 bases between them. The CDR3 is CASSYSTGSSYEQYF. CDR3 bases: TGTGCCAGCAGTTACTCCACAGGTTCTTCCTACGAGCAGTACTTC.

The chain recombines TRBV6-5 with TRBJ1-6; weak D call: TRBD1 (5 bases). The CDR3 totals 14 residues. The V and J ends lost 6 bases and 8 bases respectively, with 14 bases between them. The V gene's germline CDR1 is MNHEY and CDR2 SVGAGI. CDR3 sequence reads: CASRAGTGDSPLHF. For the CDR3, the DNA is TGTGCCAGCAGAGCCGGGACGGGCGATTCACCCCTCCACTTT.

This sequence joins TRBV29-1 and TRBJ2-5; 10 bases agree with TRBD1. The CDR3 is 13 residues long. The junction had 6 bases not matched to a gene; V was cut back by 6 bases and J by 5 bases. Germline CDR1 is SQVTM and CDR2 is ANQGSEA. The CDR3 protein is CSVPGTGVETQYF. DNA for the CDR3: TGCAGCGTGCCTGGGACAGGGGTGGAGACCCAGTACTTC. Looking up the rest from reference TRBV29-1 and TRBJ2-5 gives the full variable domain: SAVISQKPSRDICQRGTSLTIQCQVDSQVTMMFWYRQQPGQSLTLIATANQGSEATYESGFVIDKFPISRPNLTFSTLTVSNMSPEDSSIYLCSVPGTGVETQYFGPGTRLLVL.

J is TRBJ1-5 and V is TRBV29-1, with a possible D match to TRBD1 (5 bases). The V gene's germline CDR1 is SQVTM and CDR2 ANQGSEA. The CDR3 is 14 amino acids. V lost 4 bases to trimming and J lost 7 bases, with 17 bases between them. The CDR3 spells CSVVAGGKQQPQHF. CDR3 DNA: TGCAGCGTTGTTGCGGGGGGAAAGCAACAGCCCCAGCATTTT.

This chain uses TRBV11-3 with TRBJ1-2; TRBD1 matches at 8 bases. Germline lookup yields CDR1 SGHNT and CDR2 YENEEA. This CDR3 contains 13 residues. The J segment lost 4 bases and the V segment lost 4 bases, leaving 2 bases of the junction unmatched. CDR3 amino acids: CASSSTGGYGYTF. The DNA of the CDR3 is TGTGCCAGCAGCTCCACAGGGGGCTATGGCTACACCTTC.

The genes are TRBV28 and TRBJ2-3; 9 bases map to TRBD1. V trimming: 8 bases; J trimming: 3 bases; junction bases outside the gene matches: 3. The CDR3 contains 13 residues. The germline CDR1 and CDR2 sequences are MDHEN and SYDVKM. In DNA form, the CDR3 reads TGTGCCAGCGGGGACAGGGCAACAGATACGCAGTATTTT. Protein product: CASGDRATDTQYF.

This chain connects TRBV5-4 to TRBJ2-5; D is uncertain. V dropped 0 bases and J dropped 5 bases, with 14 bases sitting between them. This CDR3 comprises 15 residues. Germline lookup yields CDR1 SGHNT and CDR2 YYREEE (reference sequence). The CDR3 region has the DNA TGTGCCAGCAGCTTGGCCGGGCAAGTTCGGGAGACCCAGTACTTC. It specifies CASSLAGQVRETQYF.

V usage is TRBV9 and J usage is TRBJ1-4; D not certain. This CDR3 spans 14 amino acids. Germline CDR1 SGDLS, CDR2 YYNGEE. Trimming took 4 bases from V and 8 from J, leaving 15 bases between them. The CDR3 here is CASSPWGGKEKLFF. For the CDR3, the DNA is TGTGCCAGCAGCCCCTGGGGAGGGAAGGAAAAACTGTTTTTT.

This clone was counted between two and nine times. V usage is TRBV7-6 and J usage is TRBJ1-2, with a tentative D call TRBD1 (6 bases). The germline V gene encodes CDR1 SGHVS and CDR2 FNYEAQ. This CDR3 is built from 11 residues. The ends were cut back, 10 bases at V and 7 bases at J, with 13 bases in the middle. In DNA, the CDR3 is TGTGCCATCGGGGGGCTCTTTGGCTACACCTTC. Its protein is CAIGGLFGYTF.

The rearrangement links TRBV11-3 to TRBJ2-3, with 7 nucleotides matching TRBD1. The V gene's germline CDR1 is SGHNT and CDR2 YENEEA. The CDR3 has 14 amino acids. With 5 bases clipped from V and 0 bases from J, the junction kept 2 bases outside the gene matches. CDR3 loop: CASSGGQSTDTQYF. The CDR3 nucleotides are TGTGCCAGCAGCGGGGGACAGAGCACAGATACGCAGTATTTT.

This clone was seen a single time. The chain recombines TRBV6-1 with TRBJ2-7, with TRBD2 matching over 11 bases. Per germline, CDR1 MNHNS and CDR2 SASEGT. CDR3 length: 19 residues. V shed 2 bases and J 2 bases; nucleotides not matched to a gene: 14. CDR3 protein: CASSENPIQLAGETYEQYF. As DNA, the CDR3 is TGTGCCAGCAGTGAAAACCCTATTCAACTAGCGGGGGAGACCTACGAGCAGTACTTC.

The V gene is TRBV6-5, the J gene TRBJ1-5; possibly TRBD1 for D (5 bases). V was clipped by 2 bases and J by 4 bases, with 9 bases between them. Per germline, CDR1 MNHEY and CDR2 SVGAGI. This CDR3 is 14 amino acids long. CDR3 DNA: TGTGCCAGCAGTTACCTGGGGGGGAATCAGCCCCAGCATTTT. Protein sequence: CASSYLGGNQPQHF.

V is TRBV19 and J is TRBJ1-5; D is unresolved. The CDR3 is 17 amino acids. Germline V gene sequence: CDR1 LNHDA, CDR2 SQIVND (reference sequence). V was cut by 2 bases and J by 0 bases, with 14 bases left in between. CDR3 amino acids: CASSIWAARYSNQPQHF. The CDR3, as DNA: TGTGCCAGTAGTATATGGGCAGCTAGGTATAGCAATCAGCCCCAGCATTTT.

The sample holds a few counts of this clone. V is TRBV4-3 and J is TRBJ2-2; 9 bases are shared with TRBD2. The CDR3 totals 18 residues. Germline CDR1 reads LGHNA; CDR2 reads YSLEER. J gave up 0 bases and V 0 bases, and 5 bases lay outside the gene matches. The chain's CDR3 is CASSQDRPSGANTGELFF. In DNA, the CDR3 is TGCGCCAGCAGCCAAGATCGCCCTAGCGGGGCGAACACCGGGGAGCTGTTTTTT.

The chain is built from TRBV6-5 and TRBJ2-1; D gene ambiguous. The V gene lost 2 bases and the J gene lost 3 bases, with 8 bases spanning the gap. The germline V gene encodes CDR1 MNHEY and CDR2 SVGAGI. The CDR3 has 14 amino acids. DNA for the CDR3: TGTGCCAGCAGTTACAGTACTCGCTACAATGAGCAGTTCTTC. Protein sequence: CASSYSTRYNEQFF.

The chain has TRBV6-5 and TRBJ2-7; TRBD2 agrees at 9 bases. The V gene end was trimmed by 5 bases and the J gene end by 2 bases; junction bases not matched to a gene: 4. The CDR3 runs to 14 residues. Germline-derived CDR1 and CDR2 are MNHEY and SVGAGI. The CDR3, as DNA: TGTGCCAGCAGTGTCGTAGCGGGAGCCTACGAGCAGTACTTC. Amino acids: CASSVVAGAYEQYF.

This chain uses TRBV27 with TRBJ1-1, with TRBD1 matching 9 bases. The CDR3 covers 15 residues. Germline V gene data show CDR1 as MNHEY and CDR2 as SMNVEV (reference sequence). Trimming removed 0 bases from V and 3 bases from J; junction bases left unmatched: 2. The CDR3 bases are TGTGCCAGCAGTTTATCCGACAGGGGGGACACTGAAGCTTTCTTT. It translates to CASSLSDRGDTEAFF.

The V call is TRBV28, the J call TRBJ2-3; 10 bases agree with TRBD2. The CDR3 loop spans 16 amino acids. The J segment lost 1 base and the V segment lost 3 bases, leaving 4 bases of the junction unmatched. Germline CDR1 MDHEN, CDR2 SYDVKM. CDR3 region: CASSFWTSGRTDTQYF. CDR3 coding DNA: TGTGCCAGCAGTTTCTGGACTAGCGGCCGCACAGATACGCAGTATTTT.

The V call is TRBV29-1, the J call TRBJ1-4; D is perhaps TRBD1 (5 bases). The CDR3 covers 12 residues. Per the germline V gene, CDR1 is SQVTM and CDR2 is ANQGSEA. V lost 7 bases and J 6 bases, leaving 12 bases between the germline ends. For the CDR3, the DNA is TGCAGCGGGAGGGGAGCCGATGAAAAACTGTTTTTT. Protein product: CSGRGADEKLFF.

This clone was detected once. The chain combines TRBV29-1 with TRBJ2-2, with 7 bases fitting TRBD2. The germline gives CDR1 SQVTM, CDR2 ANQGSEA. This CDR3 comprises 13 residues. The trim removed 7 bases at V and 6 bases at J, leaving 8 bases unmatched. CDR3 amino acids: CSGRQSGAGELFF. The DNA for the CDR3 is TGCAGCGGGAGACAGAGCGGGGCCGGGGAGCTGTTTTTT.

This clone was recorded only once. This chain links TRBV6-1 with TRBJ2-7; D not certain. There are 12 residues in the CDR3. Germline CDR1 reads MNHNS; CDR2 reads SASEGT. With 6 bases removed from V and 7 bases from J, the gap between germline ends came to 13 bases. CDR3 protein: CASRVHPSEQYF. As DNA, the CDR3 is TGTGCCAGCAGGGTACACCCCTCAGAGCAGTACTTC.

The chain joins TRBV5-6 to TRBJ2-7; no firm D call. The germline gives CDR1 SGHDT, CDR2 YYEEEE. V was pared by 1 base and J by 4 bases, with 9 bases between. This CDR3 has 13 amino acids. The CDR3 sequence: CASSLSHLYEQYF. The CDR3 DNA sequence: TGTGCCAGCAGCTTGAGCCACTTATACGAGCAGTACTTC.

The chain combines TRBV5-1 with TRBJ1-2; 7 nucleotides align to TRBD1. The CDR3 runs to 15 residues. In germline, CDR1 is SGHRS, CDR2 YFSETQ. V shed 5 bases and J 5 bases; nucleotides not matched to a gene: 12. The CDR3 protein is CASSYRQGLEYGYTF. As DNA, the CDR3 is TGCGCCAGCAGTTATCGACAGGGCCTAGAGTATGGCTACACCTTC.

CDR3: CASSLTGVNTEAFF. The CDR3, as DNA: TGTGCCAGCAGCTTGACAGGGGTGAACACTGAAGCTTTCTTT. The V gene is TRBV13, the J gene TRBJ1-1; 8 bases are shared with TRBD1. The CDR3 contains 14 residues. Germline assignment: CDR1 PRHDT and CDR2 FYEKMQ (reference sequence). Losses at the gene ends were 3 bases for V and 0 bases for J; bases not matched to a gene: 0.

The CDR3 reads CASSPIIQGKGEQYF. The CDR3 DNA is TGTGCCAGCAGCCCCATTATTCAGGGGAAGGGGGAGCAGTACTTC. The chain has TRBV7-8 and TRBJ2-7, with D possibly being TRBD1 (6 bases). V was cut by 5 bases and J by 7 bases, with 21 bases left in between. The CDR3 extends over 15 amino acids. CDR1 SGHVS and CDR2 FQNEAQ come from the germline V gene.

The chain carries TRBV4-1 and TRBJ1-4; perhaps TRBD1 as D (5 bases). The V gene's germline CDR1 is MGHRA and CDR2 YSYEKL. The CDR3 covers 14 residues. Between the trimmed V and J ends, which lost 0 bases and 10 bases, there was a span of 12 bases. The CDR3 nucleotides read TGCGCCAGCAGCCAAGAGGGGAGGGGAGGAAAACTGTTTTTT. Protein sequence: CASSQEGRGGKLFF.

The chain uses TRBV7-2 and TRBJ2-3; no definite D call. This CDR3 has 13 residues. Germline CDR1 SGHTA, CDR2 FQGNSA. Trimming removed 3 bases from V and 3 bases from J, with 7 bases in between. CDR3 sequence reads: CASSFLRTDTQYF. The CDR3 nucleotides are TGTGCCAGCAGCTTTCTACGGACAGATACGCAGTATTTT.